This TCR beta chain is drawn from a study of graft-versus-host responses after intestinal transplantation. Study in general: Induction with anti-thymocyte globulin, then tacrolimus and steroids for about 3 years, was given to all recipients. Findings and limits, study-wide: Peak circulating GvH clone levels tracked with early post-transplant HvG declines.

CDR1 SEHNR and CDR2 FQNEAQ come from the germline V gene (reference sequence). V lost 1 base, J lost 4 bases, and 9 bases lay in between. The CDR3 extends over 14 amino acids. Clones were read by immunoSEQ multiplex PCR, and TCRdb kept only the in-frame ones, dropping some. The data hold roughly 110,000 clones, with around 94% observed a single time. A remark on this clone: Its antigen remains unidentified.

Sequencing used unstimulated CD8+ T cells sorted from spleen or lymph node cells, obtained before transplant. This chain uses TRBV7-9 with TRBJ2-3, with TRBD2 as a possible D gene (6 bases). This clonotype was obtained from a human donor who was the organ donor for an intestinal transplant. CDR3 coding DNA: TGTGCCAGCAGCTTAGAACTAGCTCCAGATACGCAGTATTTT. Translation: CASSLELAPDTQYF.